These 17 T cell receptor beta chains were all obtained from the same sample, sequenced in a study of blood T cells in healthy people across ages (dated by TCRdb to between 2014 and 2017). Receptor libraries were prepared by 5' RACE. The listed sequencing device is Illumina HiSeq 2500. The second PCR ran for roughly 7 to 11 cycles and used a J-beta primer mix along with a sample-barcoded 5' primer. TCRdb passed the public sequencing reads through fastp at Q25 and MiXCR, retaining productive beta sequences. Each record represents a unique CDR3 protein, reported with the most common genes and DNA among its rows. The sample profile shows roughly 830,000 distinct CDR3 sequences; around 68% of them were found once. 25% to 35% of the sample comes from the top ten. Sequences were obtained from blood. These TCRs come from a young man in good health.

This clonotype was recorded a few times. This chain connects TRBV12-3 or TRBV12-4 to TRBJ1-4; no reliable D call. This CDR3 is built from 15 residues. V was clipped by 4 bases and J by 0 bases, with 9 bases between them. The CDR3 DNA sequence: TGTGCCAGCAGTTCCGAACTTGCAACTAATGAAAAACTGTTTTTT. Its protein is CASSSELATNEKLFF.

The chain's CDR3 is CASSQEINGHYSYNEQFF. The CDR3 DNA follows: TGTGCCAGCAGCCAAGAAATCAACGGCCATTATTCCTACAATGAGCAGTTCTTC. V usage is TRBV4-2 and J usage is TRBJ2-1; D unclear. CDR3 length: 18 residues. Germline V CDR1 and CDR2: LGHNA, YNFKEQ. V was pared by 0 bases and J by 1 base, with 16 bases between.

The V and J genes are TRBV5-1 and TRBJ2-5; D is uncertain. CDR1 SGHRS and CDR2 YFSETQ come from the germline V gene. The CDR3 is 15 amino acids. The ends were cut back, 0 bases at V and 7 bases at J, with 16 bases in the middle. The DNA of the CDR3 is TGCGCCAGCAGCTTGGAGTCGCGTAGTCGAGGGACCCAGTACTTC. Protein: CASSLESRSRGTQYF.

The gene calls are TRBV4-3 and TRBJ2-6, with D unclear. CDR1 is LGHNA and CDR2 is YSLEER in the germline V gene. The CDR3 consists of 16 residues. Trimming shortened V by 1 base and J by 0 bases, and 7 bases separated the two germline ends. CDR3 coding DNA: TGCGCCAGCAGCCAAGCCTGGGGCTCTGGGGCCAACGTCCTGACTTTC. This codes for CASSQAWGSGANVLTF.

The chain recombines TRBV29-1 with TRBJ2-5, with 8 positions matching TRBD2. CDR1 is SQVTM, CDR2 ANQGSEA, per germline. V was clipped by 4 bases and J by 11 bases; unmatched bases: 12. The CDR3 totals 13 residues. The CDR3 DNA reads TGCAGCGTTGCGGGAGGGGGGCACAATGAGCAGTACTTC. Translated, it gives CSVAGGGHNEQYF.

The V call is TRBV28, the J call TRBJ2-2, with D tentatively TRBD2 (6 bases). Germline V CDR1 and CDR2: MDHEN, SYDVKM. CDR3 length: 15 residues. V gave up 5 bases and J gave up 4 bases, with 14 bases separating them. CDR3 DNA: TGTGCCAGCAGTCCGGCCCGGGAGTCCACCGGGGAGCTGTTTTTT. Protein sequence: CASSPARESTGELFF.

This chain uses TRBV3-1 with TRBJ2-5, with TRBD2 matching 8 bases. From germline, CDR1 is LGHDT and CDR2 YNNKEL (reference sequence). The J segment lost 2 bases and the V segment lost 5 bases, leaving 10 bases of the junction unmatched. The CDR3 has 16 residues. The CDR3 protein is CASSRPHSGVQETQYF. CDR3 bases: TGTGCCAGCAGCAGACCGCATAGCGGGGTTCAAGAGACCCAGTACTTC.

The DNA for the CDR3 is TGTGCCAGCAGCCAAGAAAAACTCTCCTACGAGCAGTACTTC. Translation: CASSQEKLSYEQYF. The gene calls are TRBV4-2 and TRBJ2-7; D is undetermined. Germline values: CDR1 LGHNA, CDR2 YNFKEQ. V lost 0 bases to trimming and J lost 0 bases, with 6 bases between them. This CDR3 has 14 amino acids.

This clonotype was seen a single time. The V call is TRBV12-3 or TRBV12-4, the J call TRBJ2-6; D ambiguous. The ends were cut back, 0 bases at V and 0 bases at J, with 9 bases in the middle. This CDR3 spans 17 amino acids. The CDR3 DNA is TGTGCCAGCAGTTTAGCGATCAGGAGCTCTGGGGCCAACGTCCTGACTTTC. Translated: CASSLAIRSSGANVLTF.

This rearrangement joins TRBV5-1 to TRBJ2-1, with a possible D match to TRBD1 (8 bases). CDR1 SGHRS and CDR2 YFSETQ come from the germline V gene. CDR3 size: 16 residues. The ends were cut back, 0 bases at V and 7 bases at J, with 17 bases in the middle. The CDR3 region has the DNA TGCGCCAGCAGCTTGGTTACAGGGGGGGTCGAGAATGAGCAGTTCTTC. This encodes CASSLVTGGVENEQFF.

This sequence joins TRBV6-5 and TRBJ1-2; 7 nucleotides align to TRBD1. The CDR3 length is 13 residues. Germline CDR1 MNHEY, CDR2 SVGAGI. The V and J ends lost 6 bases and 2 bases, in that order; junction bases with no gene match: 3. The CDR3 DNA follows: TGTGCCAGCAGACCGGGACAGAACTATGGCTACACCTTC. Its protein is CASRPGQNYGYTF.

The chain joins TRBV6-1 to TRBJ2-5; D remains ambiguous. The V and J ends lost 2 bases and 1 base respectively, with 8 bases between them. CDR3 length equals 14 residues. Germline V gene lookup returns CDR1 MNHNS and CDR2 SASEGT. CDR3 in DNA: TGTGCCAGCAGTGAAATGTTGGGCCAAGAGACCCAGTACTTC. It yields the protein CASSEMLGQETQYF.

The chain combines TRBV5-5 with TRBJ2-7; the D gene is possibly TRBD2 (5 bases). This CDR3 has 15 residues. Per germline, CDR1 SGHKS and CDR2 YYEKEE (reference sequence). Trimming took 0 bases from V and 0 from J, leaving 10 bases between them. In nucleotides, the CDR3 is TGTGCCAGCAGCTTGGGGGCAGCGGTCTCCTACGAGCAGTACTTC. This gives the protein CASSLGAAVSYEQYF. The full variable domain, rest sourced from reference TRBV5-5 and TRBJ2-7, is DAGVTQSPTHLIKTRGQQVTLRCSPISGHKSVSWYQQVLGQGPQFIFQYYEKEERGRGNFPDRFSARQFPNYSSELNVNALLLGDSALYLCASSLGAAVSYEQYFGPGTRLTVT.

This clonotype was detected many times. The chain recombines TRBV5-1 with TRBJ2-5, with D unclear. V lost 4 bases and J lost 4, with 8 bases in between. From germline, CDR1 is SGHRS and CDR2 YFSETQ. The length of the CDR3 is 12 residues. This CDR3 reads CASSGARETQYF. CDR3 in DNA: TGCGCCAGCAGCGGCGCTAGAGAGACCCAGTACTTC.

This clonotype was seen a few times. This chain uses TRBV4-2 with TRBJ2-6, with a possible D match to TRBD1 (6 bases). Per the germline V gene, CDR1 is LGHNA and CDR2 is YNFKEQ. The V gene lost 1 base and the J gene lost 0 bases, with 13 bases spanning the gap. This CDR3 is built from 18 residues. The CDR3 region has the DNA TGTGCCAGCAGCCAAGGGACAGCCCTACTCTCTGGGGCCAACGTCCTGACTTTC. Encoded protein: CASSQGTALLSGANVLTF.

The gene calls are TRBV28 and TRBJ2-4, with D tentatively TRBD1 (7 bases). The DNA end is a closer match to TRBJ2-7, so the J assignment may be wrong. CDR1 and CDR2 from the germline V gene are MDHEN and SYDVKM. The CDR3 has 15 amino acids. The CDR3 sequence is CASSLGQGGPYEQYF. CDR3 DNA: TGTGCCAGCAGTTTAGGGCAGGGGGGCCCCTACGAGCAGTACTTC.

Here the CDR3 reads CAISDRTGSDTQYF. The CDR3 region has the DNA TGTGCCATCAGCGATCGGACAGGTTCAGATACGCAGTATTTT. The V call is TRBV10-3, the J call TRBJ2-3; 7 bases are a match to TRBD1. V gave up 6 bases and J gave up 4 bases; unmatched junction bases: 7. Per germline, CDR1 ENHRY and CDR2 SYGVKD. The length of the CDR3 is 14 residues.